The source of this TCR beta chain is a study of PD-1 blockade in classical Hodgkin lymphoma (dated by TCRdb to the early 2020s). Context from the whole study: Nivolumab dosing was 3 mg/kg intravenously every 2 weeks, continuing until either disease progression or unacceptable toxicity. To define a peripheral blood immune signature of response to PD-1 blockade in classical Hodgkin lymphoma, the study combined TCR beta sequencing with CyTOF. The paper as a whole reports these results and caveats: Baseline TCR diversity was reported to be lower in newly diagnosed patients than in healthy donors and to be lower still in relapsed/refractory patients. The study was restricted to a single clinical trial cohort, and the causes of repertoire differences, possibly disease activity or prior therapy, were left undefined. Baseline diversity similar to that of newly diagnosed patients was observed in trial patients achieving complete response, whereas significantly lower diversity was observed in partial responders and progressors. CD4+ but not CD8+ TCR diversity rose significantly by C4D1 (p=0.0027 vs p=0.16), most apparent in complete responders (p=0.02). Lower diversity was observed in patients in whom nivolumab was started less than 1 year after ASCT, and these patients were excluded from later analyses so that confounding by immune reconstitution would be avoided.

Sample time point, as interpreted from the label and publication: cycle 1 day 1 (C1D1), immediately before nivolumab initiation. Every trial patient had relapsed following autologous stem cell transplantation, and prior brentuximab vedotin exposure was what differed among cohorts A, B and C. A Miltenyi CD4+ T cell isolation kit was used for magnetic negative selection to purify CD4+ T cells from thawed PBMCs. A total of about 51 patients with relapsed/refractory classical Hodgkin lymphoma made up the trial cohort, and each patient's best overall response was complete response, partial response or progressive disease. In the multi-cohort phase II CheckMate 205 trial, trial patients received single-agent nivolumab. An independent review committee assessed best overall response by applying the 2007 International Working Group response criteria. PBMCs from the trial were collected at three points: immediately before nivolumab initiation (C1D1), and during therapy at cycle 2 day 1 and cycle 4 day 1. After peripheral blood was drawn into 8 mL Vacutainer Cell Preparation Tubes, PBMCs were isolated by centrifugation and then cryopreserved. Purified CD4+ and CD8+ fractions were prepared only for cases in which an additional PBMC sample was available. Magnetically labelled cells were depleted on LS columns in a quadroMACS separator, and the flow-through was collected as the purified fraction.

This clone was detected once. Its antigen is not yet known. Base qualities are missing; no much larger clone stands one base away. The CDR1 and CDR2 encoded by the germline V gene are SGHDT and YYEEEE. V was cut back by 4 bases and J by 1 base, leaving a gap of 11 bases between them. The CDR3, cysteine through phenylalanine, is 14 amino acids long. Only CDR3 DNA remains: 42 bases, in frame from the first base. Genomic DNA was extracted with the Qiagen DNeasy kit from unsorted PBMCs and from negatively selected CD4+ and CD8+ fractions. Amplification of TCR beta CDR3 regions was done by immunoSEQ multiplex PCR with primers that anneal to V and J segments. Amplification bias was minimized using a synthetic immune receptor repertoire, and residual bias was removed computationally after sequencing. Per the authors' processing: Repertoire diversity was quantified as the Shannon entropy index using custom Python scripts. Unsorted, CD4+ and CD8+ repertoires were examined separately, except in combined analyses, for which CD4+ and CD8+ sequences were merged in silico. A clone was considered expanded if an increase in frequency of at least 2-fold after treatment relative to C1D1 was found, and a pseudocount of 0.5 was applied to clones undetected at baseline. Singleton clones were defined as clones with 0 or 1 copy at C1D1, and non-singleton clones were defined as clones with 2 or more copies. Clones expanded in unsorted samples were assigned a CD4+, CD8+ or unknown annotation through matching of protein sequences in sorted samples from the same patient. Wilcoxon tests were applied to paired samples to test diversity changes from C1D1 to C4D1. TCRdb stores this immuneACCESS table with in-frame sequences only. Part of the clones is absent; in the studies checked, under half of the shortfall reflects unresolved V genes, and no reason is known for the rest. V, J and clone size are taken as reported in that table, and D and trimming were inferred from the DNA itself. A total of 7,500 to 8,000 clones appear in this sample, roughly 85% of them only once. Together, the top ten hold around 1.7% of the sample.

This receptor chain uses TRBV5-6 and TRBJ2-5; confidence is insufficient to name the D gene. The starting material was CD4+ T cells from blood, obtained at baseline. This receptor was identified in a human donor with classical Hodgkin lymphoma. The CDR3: CASSIGRIQETQYF. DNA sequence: TGTGCCAGCAGCATTGGACGGATCCAAGAGACCCAGTACTTC.